Below, one T cell receptor (beta chain) is given with its context. Libraries were prepared by immunoSEQ multiplex PCR; TCRdb keeps only in-frame clonotypes and omits some of them. The sample carries a few hundred thousand clones, roughly four fifths recorded once. The data originate from a study of blood T cell repertoires in COVID-19. The length of the CDR3 is 18 residues. CDR1 is SGHAT, CDR2 FQNNGV, per germline. V shed 2 bases, J shed 4 bases, and the junction held 16 bases outside the gene matches. This receptor was obtained from a man between 35 and 55 years old who had been exposed to COVID-19. The chain uses TRBV11-2 and TRBJ1-2, with 7 bases matching TRBD1. The sequenced sample consisted of PBMCs or T cells enriched from blood (not recorded which). The CDR3 here is CASSLSSPYNRGAYGYTF. CDR3 nucleotides: TGTGCCAGCAGCTTATCGTCCCCATACAACAGGGGAGCCTATGGCTACACCTTC.